These 5 T cell receptor beta chains originate from one sample sequenced in a study of shared clonotypes between healthy human individuals. Only in-frame clones appear in the TCRdb table, and some are missing; sequencing was by immunoSEQ multiplex PCR. The sample shows around 1.1 million clones, around 77% of them seen only once. Sequencing used memory CD4+ T cells from PBMCs. As for subset: CD45RA-negative fraction. These receptors came from a man aged 18 to 30 in good health. Some clones in this sample may be carry-over from other donors' samples.

This chain links TRBV19 with TRBJ1-2, with 8 bases lining up with TRBD1. Germline CDR1 and CDR2: LNHDA and SQIVND (reference sequence). The CDR3 consists of 15 residues. V lost 5 bases to trimming and J lost 0 bases; unmatched junction nucleotides: 5. The CDR3 protein is CASSPWTGTNYGYTF. In nucleotides, the CDR3 is TGTGCCAGTAGTCCATGGACAGGGACTAACTATGGCTACACCTTC.

The genes are TRBV29-1 and TRBJ2-3; D may correspond to TRBD1 or TRBD2 (5 bases each). The CDR3 spans 16 residues. CDR1 is SQVTM and CDR2 is ANQGSEA in the germline V gene. The V and J ends lost 6 bases and 3 bases respectively, with 22 bases between them. The CDR3 DNA reads TGCAGCGTCCTACCTTGGGTGGGGGTTAGAACAGATACGCAGTATTTT. Protein product: CSVLPWVGVRTDTQYF.

The gene calls are TRBV5-1 and TRBJ2-1; 9 positions match TRBD1. CDR1 and CDR2 (germline): SGHRS, YFSETQ. V was pared by 4 bases and J by 1 base, with 6 bases of the junction left unmatched. This CDR3 comprises 16 residues. The CDR3 reads CASSGGQGPSYNEQFF. The CDR3, as DNA: TGCGCCAGCAGCGGGGGACAGGGTCCATCCTACAATGAGCAGTTCTTC.

This sequence joins TRBV29-1 and TRBJ2-7; TRBD2 agrees at 11 bases. Germline assignment: CDR1 SQVTM and CDR2 ANQGSEA. V gave up 2 bases and J gave up 6 bases; unmatched junction bases: 12. This CDR3 has 16 amino acids. In nucleotides, the CDR3 is TGCAGCGTTGAATTACCCCTACTAGCGGGAGAGAGCGAGCAGTACTTC. It codes for CSVELPLLAGESEQYF.

Concerning this clone: Other DNA sequences of this sample code for an identical CDR3. The rearrangement uses TRBV20-1 and TRBJ1-1; D is perhaps TRBD1 (6 bases). Germline V gene lookup returns CDR1 DFQATT and CDR2 SNEGSKA (reference sequence). This CDR3 contains 11 residues. The ends were cut back, 3 bases at V and 5 bases at J, with 7 bases in the middle. The CDR3 DNA sequence: TGCAGTGCTAGGACAGGAACTGAAGCTTTCTTT. Translated: CSARTGTEAFF.